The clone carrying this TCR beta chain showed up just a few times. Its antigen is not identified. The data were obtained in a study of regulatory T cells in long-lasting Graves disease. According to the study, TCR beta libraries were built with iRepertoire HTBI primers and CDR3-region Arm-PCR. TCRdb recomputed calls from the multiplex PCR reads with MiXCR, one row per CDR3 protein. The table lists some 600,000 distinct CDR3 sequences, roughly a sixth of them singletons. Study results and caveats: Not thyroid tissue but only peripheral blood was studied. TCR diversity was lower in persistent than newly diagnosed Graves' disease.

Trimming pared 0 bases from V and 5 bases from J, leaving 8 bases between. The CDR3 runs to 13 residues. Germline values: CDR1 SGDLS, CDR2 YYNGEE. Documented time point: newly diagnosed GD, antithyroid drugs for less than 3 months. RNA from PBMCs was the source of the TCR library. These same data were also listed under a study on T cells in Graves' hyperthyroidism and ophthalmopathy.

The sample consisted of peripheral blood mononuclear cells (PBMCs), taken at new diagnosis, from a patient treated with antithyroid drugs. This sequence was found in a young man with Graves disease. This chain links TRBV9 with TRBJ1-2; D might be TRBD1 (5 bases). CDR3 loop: CASSVEGQYGYTF. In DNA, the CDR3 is TGTGCCAGCAGCGTAGAGGGGCAGTATGGCTACACCTTC.